The TCR beta chain described here comes from a study of blood T cell repertoires in COVID-19. On the study more broadly: Acute and convalescent COVID-19 specimens originated in the United States, Italy and Spain. PBMCs, B-cell-depleted T cells, or T cells were the source of the cDNA or gDNA that made up the material.

Study processing details: Reference gene primer amplification yielded estimated nucleated cell counts. Sequenced by immunoSEQ multiplex PCR; TCRdb stores in-frame clones only, minus some. The V and J calls and clone size were taken over from that table, and D and trimming were inferred from the DNA. The sample includes fewer than 200,000 clones, 90% of them seen just once. J gave up 4 bases and V 6 bases, and 5 bases lay outside the gene matches. The CDR3 totals 15 residues. CDR1 is ENHRY, CDR2 SYGVKD, per germline. This sequence was found in a man aged 50-60 years with acute or convalescent COVID-19. The chain joins TRBV10-3 to TRBJ2-1, with 11 bases lining up with TRBD2. The sequenced material came from peripheral blood. The CDR3 DNA is TGTGCCATCAGGCCAACTAGCGGGGGTTACAATGAGCAGTTCTTC. Amino acid sequence: CAIRPTSGGYNEQFF.